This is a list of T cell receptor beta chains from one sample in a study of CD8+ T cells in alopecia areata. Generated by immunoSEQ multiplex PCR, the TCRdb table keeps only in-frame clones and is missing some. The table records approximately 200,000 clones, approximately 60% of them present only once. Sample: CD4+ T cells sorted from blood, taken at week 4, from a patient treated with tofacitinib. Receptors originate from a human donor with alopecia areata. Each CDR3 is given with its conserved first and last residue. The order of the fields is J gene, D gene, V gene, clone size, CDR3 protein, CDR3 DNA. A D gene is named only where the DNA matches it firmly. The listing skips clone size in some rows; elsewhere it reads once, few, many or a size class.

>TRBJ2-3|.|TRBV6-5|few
CASSLDRISTDTQYF
TGTGCCAGCAGCCTTGACAGGATTAGCACAGATACGCAGTATTTT
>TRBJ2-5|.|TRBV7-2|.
CASSFDKIQETQYF
TGTGCCAGCAGCTTCGACAAAATACAAGAGACCCAGTACTTC
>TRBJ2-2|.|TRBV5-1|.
CASSLVGGELFF
TGCGCCAGCAGCTTGGTAGGCGGGGAGCTGTTTTTT
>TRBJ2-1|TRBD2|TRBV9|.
CASSAGLAGGGEQFF
TGTGCCAGCAGCGCGGGACTAGCGGGAGGGGGAGAGCAGTTCTTC
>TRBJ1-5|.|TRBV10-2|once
CASSAVEGGAGQPQHF
TGCGCCAGCAGTGCCGTGGAGGGGGGGGCAGGGCAGCCCCAGCATTTT
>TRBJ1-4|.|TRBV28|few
CASLSGKLFF
TGTGCCAGTCTGAGCGGTAAACTGTTTTTT
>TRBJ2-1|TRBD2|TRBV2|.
CASSRLAGQGYNEQFF
TGTGCCAGCAGCAGACTAGCGGGGCAAGGTTACAATGAGCAGTTCTTC
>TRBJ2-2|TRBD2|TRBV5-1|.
CASSFLGLAGAGTGELFF
TGCGCCAGCAGCTTCCTCGGACTAGCGGGAGCGGGTACCGGGGAGCTGTTTTTT
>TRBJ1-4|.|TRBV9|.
CASSVEGQLYEKLFF
TGTGCCAGCAGCGTAGAAGGACAGCTTTATGAAAAACTGTTTTTT
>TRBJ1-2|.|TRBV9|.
CASSVAGGYGYTF
TGTGCCAGCAGCGTAGCGGGCGGATATGGCTACACCTTC
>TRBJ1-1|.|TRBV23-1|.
CASNIRGTEAFF
TGCGCCAGCAATATCCGGGGGACTGAAGCTTTCTTT
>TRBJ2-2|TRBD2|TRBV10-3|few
CATHPSGLNTGELFF
TGTGCCACCCACCCTAGCGGGTTGAACACCGGGGAGCTGTTTTTT
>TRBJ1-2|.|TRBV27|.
CASRARRETYYGYTF
TGTGCCAGCAGAGCCAGACGGGAGACATACTATGGCTACACCTTC